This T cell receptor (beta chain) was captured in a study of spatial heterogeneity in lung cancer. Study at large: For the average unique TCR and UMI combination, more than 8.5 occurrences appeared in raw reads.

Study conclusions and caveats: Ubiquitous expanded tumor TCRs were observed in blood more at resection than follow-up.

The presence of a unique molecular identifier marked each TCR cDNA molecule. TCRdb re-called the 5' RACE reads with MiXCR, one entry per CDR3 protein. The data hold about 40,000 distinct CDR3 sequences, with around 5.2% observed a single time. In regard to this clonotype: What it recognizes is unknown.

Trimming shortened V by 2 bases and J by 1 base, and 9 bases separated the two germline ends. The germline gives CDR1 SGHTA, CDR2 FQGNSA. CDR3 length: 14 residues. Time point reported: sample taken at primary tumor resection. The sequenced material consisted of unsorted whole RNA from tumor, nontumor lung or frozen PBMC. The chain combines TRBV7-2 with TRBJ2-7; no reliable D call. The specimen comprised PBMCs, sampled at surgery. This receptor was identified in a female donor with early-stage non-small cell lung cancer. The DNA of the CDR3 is TGTGCCAGCAGCTTAAAAAGGGATTCCTACGAGCAGTACTTC. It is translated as CASSLKRDSYEQYF.